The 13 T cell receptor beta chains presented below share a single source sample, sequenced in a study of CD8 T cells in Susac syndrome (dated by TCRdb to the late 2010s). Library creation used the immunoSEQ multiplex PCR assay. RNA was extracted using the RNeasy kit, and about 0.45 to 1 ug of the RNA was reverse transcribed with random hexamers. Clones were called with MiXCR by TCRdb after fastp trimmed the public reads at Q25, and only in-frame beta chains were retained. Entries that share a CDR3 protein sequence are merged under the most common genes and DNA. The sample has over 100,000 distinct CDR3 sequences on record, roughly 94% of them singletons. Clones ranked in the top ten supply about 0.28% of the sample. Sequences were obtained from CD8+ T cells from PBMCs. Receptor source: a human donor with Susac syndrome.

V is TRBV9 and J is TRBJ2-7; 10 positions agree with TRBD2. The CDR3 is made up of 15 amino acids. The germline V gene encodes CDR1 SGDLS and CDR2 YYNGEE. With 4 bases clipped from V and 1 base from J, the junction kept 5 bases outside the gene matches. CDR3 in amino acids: CASSPGLAISYEQYF. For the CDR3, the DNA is TGTGCCAGCAGCCCGGGACTAGCGATATCCTACGAGCAGTACTTC.

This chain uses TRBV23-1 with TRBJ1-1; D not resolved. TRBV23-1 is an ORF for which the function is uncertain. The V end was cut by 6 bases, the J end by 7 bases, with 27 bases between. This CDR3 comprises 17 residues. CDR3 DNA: TGCGCCAGCAGCCTAAAGGTCCACGAGGGTATTAGTAGTGAAGCTTTCTTT. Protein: CASSLKVHEGISSEAFF.

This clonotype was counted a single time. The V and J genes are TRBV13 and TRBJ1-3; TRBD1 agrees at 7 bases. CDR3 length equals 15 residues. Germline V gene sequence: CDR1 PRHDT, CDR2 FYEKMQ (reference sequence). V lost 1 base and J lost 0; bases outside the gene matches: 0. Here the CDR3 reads CASSLEGASGNTIYF. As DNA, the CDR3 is TGTGCCAGCAGCTTAGAGGGGGCCTCTGGAAACACCATATATTTT.

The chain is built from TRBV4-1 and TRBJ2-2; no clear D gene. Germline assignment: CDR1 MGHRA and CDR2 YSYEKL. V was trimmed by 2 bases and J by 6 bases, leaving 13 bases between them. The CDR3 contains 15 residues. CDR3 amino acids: CASSQRVGPSGELFF. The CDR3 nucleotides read TGCGCCAGCAGCCAAAGGGTAGGACCTTCCGGGGAGCTGTTTTTT.

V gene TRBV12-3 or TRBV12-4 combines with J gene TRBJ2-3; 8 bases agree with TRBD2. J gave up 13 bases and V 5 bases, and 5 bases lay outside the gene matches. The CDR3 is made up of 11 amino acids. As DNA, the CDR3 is TGTGCCAGCAGTCCGGGACTAGAAGAGTATTTT. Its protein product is CASSPGLEEYF.

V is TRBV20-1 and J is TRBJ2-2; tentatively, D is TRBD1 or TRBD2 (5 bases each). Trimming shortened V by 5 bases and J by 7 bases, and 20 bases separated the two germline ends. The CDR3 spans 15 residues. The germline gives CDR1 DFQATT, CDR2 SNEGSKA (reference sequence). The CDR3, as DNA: TGCAGTGCTCACGGAGGCAGTGGGGCTGGCGGGGAGCTGTTTTTT. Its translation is CSAHGGSGAGGELFF.

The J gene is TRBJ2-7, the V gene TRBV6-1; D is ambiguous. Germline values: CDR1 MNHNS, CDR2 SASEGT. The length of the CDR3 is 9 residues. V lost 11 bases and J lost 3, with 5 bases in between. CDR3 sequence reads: CAASYEQYF. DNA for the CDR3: TGTGCCGCAAGCTACGAGCAGTACTTC.

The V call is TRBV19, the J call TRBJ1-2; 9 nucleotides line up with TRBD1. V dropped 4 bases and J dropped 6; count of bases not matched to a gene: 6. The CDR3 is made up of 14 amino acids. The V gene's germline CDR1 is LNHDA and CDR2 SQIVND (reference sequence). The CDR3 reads CASSTGTGFHGYTF. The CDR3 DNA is TGTGCCAGTAGTACCGGGACAGGGTTTCATGGCTACACCTTC.

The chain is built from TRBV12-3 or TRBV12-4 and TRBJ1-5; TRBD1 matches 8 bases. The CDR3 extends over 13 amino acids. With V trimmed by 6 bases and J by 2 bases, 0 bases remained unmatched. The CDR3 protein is CASRGQGNQPQHF. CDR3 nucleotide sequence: TGTGCCAGCAGGGGACAGGGCAATCAGCCCCAGCATTTT.

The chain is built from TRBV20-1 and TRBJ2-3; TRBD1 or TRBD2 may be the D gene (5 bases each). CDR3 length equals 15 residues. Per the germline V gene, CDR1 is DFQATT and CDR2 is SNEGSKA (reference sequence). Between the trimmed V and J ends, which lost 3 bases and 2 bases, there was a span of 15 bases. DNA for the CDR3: TGCAGTGCTAGTGATCGGGACGGCGACACAGATACGCAGTATTTT. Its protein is CSASDRDGDTDTQYF.

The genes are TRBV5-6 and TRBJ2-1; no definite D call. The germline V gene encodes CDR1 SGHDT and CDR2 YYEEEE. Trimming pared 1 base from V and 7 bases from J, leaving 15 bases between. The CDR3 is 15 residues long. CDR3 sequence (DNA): TGTGCCAGCAGCTTGTTTGGAAAAGGCAGTAATGAGCAGTTCTTC. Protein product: CASSLFGKGSNEQFF. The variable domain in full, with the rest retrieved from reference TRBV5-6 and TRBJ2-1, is DAGVTQSPTHLIKTRGQQVTLRCSPKSGHDTVSWYQQALGQGPQFIFQYYEEEERQRGNFPDRFSGHQFPNYSSELNVNALLLGDSALYLCASSLFGKGSNEQFFGPGTRLTVL.

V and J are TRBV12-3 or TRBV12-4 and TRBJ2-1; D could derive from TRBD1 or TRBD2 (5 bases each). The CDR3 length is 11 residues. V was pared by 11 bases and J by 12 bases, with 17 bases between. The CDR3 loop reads CAGGSALMQFF. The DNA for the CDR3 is TGTGCCGGGGGTAGCGCCCTTATGCAGTTCTTC.

The CDR3 reads CASSPGLAGDEQYF. The DNA for the CDR3 is TGTGCCAGCAGCCCGGGACTAGCGGGTGACGAGCAGTACTTC. The gene calls are TRBV5-4 and TRBJ2-7; TRBD2 matches at 12 bases. The CDR3 has 14 residues. Germline V gene lookup returns CDR1 SGHNT and CDR2 YYREEE (reference sequence). Germline trimming cut 4 bases from V and 5 bases from J; bases unmatched to any gene: 4.